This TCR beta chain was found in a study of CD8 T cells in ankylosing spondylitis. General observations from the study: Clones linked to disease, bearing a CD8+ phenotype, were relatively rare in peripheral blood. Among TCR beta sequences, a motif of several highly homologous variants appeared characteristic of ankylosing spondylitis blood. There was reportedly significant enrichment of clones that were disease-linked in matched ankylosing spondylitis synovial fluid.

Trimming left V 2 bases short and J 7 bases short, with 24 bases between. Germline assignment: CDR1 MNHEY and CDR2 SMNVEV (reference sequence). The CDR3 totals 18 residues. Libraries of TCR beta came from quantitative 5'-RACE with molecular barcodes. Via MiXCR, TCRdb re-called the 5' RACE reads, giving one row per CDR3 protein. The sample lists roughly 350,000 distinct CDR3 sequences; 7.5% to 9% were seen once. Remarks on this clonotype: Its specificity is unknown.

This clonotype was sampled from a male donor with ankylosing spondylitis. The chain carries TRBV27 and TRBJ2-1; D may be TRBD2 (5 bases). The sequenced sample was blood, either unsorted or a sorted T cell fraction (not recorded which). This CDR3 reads CASSLSGVGRFWGNEQFF. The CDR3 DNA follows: TGTGCCAGCAGTTTAAGCGGTGTGGGGAGATTTTGGGGAAATGAGCAGTTCTTC.